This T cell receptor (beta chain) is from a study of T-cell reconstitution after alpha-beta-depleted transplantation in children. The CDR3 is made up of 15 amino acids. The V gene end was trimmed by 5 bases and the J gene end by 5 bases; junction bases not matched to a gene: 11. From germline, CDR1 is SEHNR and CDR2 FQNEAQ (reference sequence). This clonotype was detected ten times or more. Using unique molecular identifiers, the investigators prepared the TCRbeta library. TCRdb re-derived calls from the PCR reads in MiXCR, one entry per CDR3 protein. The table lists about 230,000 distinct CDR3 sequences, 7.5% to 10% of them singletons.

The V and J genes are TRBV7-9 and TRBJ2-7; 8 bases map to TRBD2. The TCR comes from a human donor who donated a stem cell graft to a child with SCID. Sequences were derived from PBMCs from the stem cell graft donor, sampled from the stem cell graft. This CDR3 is CASSLGGGPPNEQYF. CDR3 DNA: TGTGCCAGCAGCCTCGGCGGGGGGCCTCCTAACGAGCAGTACTTC.